Sequencing of this T cell receptor beta chain was carried out in a study of cytomegalovirus exposure and HLA in healthy donors. Study observations and caveats: Researchers catalogued approximately 170 TCR beta chains as cytomegalovirus-associated. Confirmation in vitro established that a few CMV-associated chains were specific for CMV antigens.

This clone was found a few times. The antigen is not known. Sequencing used immunoSEQ multiplex PCR; TCRdb keeps in-frame clones, though not all of them. The sample lists under 150,000 clones; around 86% were seen once. This CDR3 contains 15 residues. Trimming took 4 bases from V and 7 from J; bases not matched to a gene: 7. The germline V gene encodes CDR1 LNHDA and CDR2 SQIVND (reference sequence). The chain carries TRBV19 and TRBJ1-6; 7 positions match TRBD1. This TCR derives from a man aged 18 to 35 in good health and CMV-seropositive. The specimen was PBMCs. The CDR3 nucleotides read TGTGCCAGTAGTAGAAATCCGGGACAGAATTCACCCCTCCACTTT. As protein: CASSRNPGQNSPLHF.